Following are 27 T cell receptor beta chains from one sample sequenced in a study of T cell responses to AZD1222 COVID-19 vaccine. The repertoire was sequenced with immunoSEQ multiplex PCR; TCRdb's copy has only in-frame clones and lacks some. Here the sample spans 200,000 or so clones, 85% to 90% being singletons. The starting material was peripheral blood, obtained on day 0 of MenACWY control vaccination. These receptors were obtained from an adult in good health.

This chain links TRBV30 with TRBJ1-2, with D unclear. This CDR3 is built from 11 residues. Trimming left V 7 bases short and J 7 bases short, with 13 bases between. The V gene's germline CDR1 is GTSNPN and CDR2 SVGIG (reference sequence). Here the CDR3 reads CASTGVRGYTF. In nucleotides, the CDR3 is TGTGCCTCTACCGGGGTGCGTGGCTACACCTTC.

This chain uses TRBV28 with TRBJ1-1, with 8 bases identical to TRBD1. The CDR3 spans 17 residues. The trim removed 7 bases at V and 0 bases at J, leaving 13 bases unmatched. The germline V gene has CDR1 MDHEN and CDR2 SYDVKM. CDR3 loop: CASNQGAGRPLNTEAFF. The CDR3, as DNA: TGTGCCAGCAACCAGGGGGCGGGGAGACCGCTGAACACTGAAGCTTTCTTT.

The chain couples TRBV6-4 to TRBJ1-5; D is possibly TRBD1 (6 bases). The CDR3 spans 18 residues. CDR1 is MRHNA, CDR2 SNTAGT, per germline. The V and J ends lost 7 bases and 0 bases respectively, with 22 bases between them. The CDR3 region has the DNA TGTGCCAGCACCCGACGTAACAGGGACCCCAATAGCAATCAGCCCCAGCATTTT. Translating gives CASTRRNRDPNSNQPQHF.

Only one count was recorded for this clone. The chain links TRBV5-1 to TRBJ1-6; 9 bases are a match to TRBD1. The germline V gene has CDR1 SGHRS and CDR2 YFSETQ. V lost 3 bases and J lost 10; bases outside the gene matches: 5. CDR3 length equals 14 residues. The CDR3 loop reads CASSSQGAGSPLHF. CDR3 nucleotides: TGCGCCAGCAGCTCACAGGGGGCTGGGTCACCCCTCCACTTT.

Regarding this clone: This same CDR3 is encoded by further DNA sequences in the sample. The chain joins TRBV9 to TRBJ2-3; D not resolved. Germline lookup yields CDR1 SGDLS and CDR2 YYNGEE. Trimming took 0 bases from V and 5 from J, leaving 4 bases between them. The CDR3 is 12 residues long. The CDR3 loop reads CASSVGGDTQYF. CDR3 nucleotides: TGTGCCAGCAGCGTAGGGGGAGATACGCAGTATTTT.

V gene TRBV2 combines with J gene TRBJ2-1; a weak D match, TRBD2 (6 bases). Germline V gene data show CDR1 as SNHLY and CDR2 as FYNNEI. The CDR3 is 14 residues long. The V and J ends lost 8 bases and 2 bases respectively, with 13 bases between them. The CDR3 DNA sequence: TGTGCCAGCCTTACGGGGGACCCCTACAATGAGCAGTTCTTC. It translates to CASLTGDPYNEQFF.

Notes on this clone: Other DNA sequences from this sample encode an identical CDR3 as well. This rearrangement joins TRBV12-3 or TRBV12-4 to TRBJ2-5; D is tentatively TRBD1 or TRBD2 (5 bases each). The CDR3 contains 13 residues. Trimming left V 5 bases short and J 4 bases short, with 11 bases between. CDR3 in amino acids: CASSPRGGETQYF. CDR3 bases: TGTGCCAGCAGTCCCCGGGGCGGAGAGACCCAGTACTTC.

The CDR3 here is CASRRSGTSGYNEQFF. In DNA, the CDR3 is TGTGCCAGCAGGCGGTCCGGGACTAGCGGATACAATGAGCAGTTCTTC. The chain joins TRBV28 to TRBJ2-1; 11 nucleotides match TRBD2. The CDR3 loop spans 16 amino acids. J was trimmed by 4 bases and V by 6 bases; bases with no gene match: 8. The germline gives CDR1 MDHEN, CDR2 SYDVKM.

The gene calls are TRBV4-1 and TRBJ1-1, with 7 bases identical to TRBD1. Losses at the gene ends were 4 bases for V and 3 bases for J; bases not matched to a gene: 2. The CDR3 contains 13 residues. The germline gives CDR1 MGHRA, CDR2 YSYEKL. The chain's CDR3 is CASSLDRDTEAFF. The CDR3 DNA sequence: TGCGCCAGCAGCCTAGACAGGGACACTGAAGCTTTCTTT.

This chain connects TRBV5-1 to TRBJ2-5; D tentatively reads TRBD1 or TRBD2 (5 bases each). Germline CDR1 is SGHRS and CDR2 is YFSETQ. V shed 0 bases and J shed 0 bases, with 12 bases lying between them. The CDR3 contains 16 residues. Here the CDR3 DNA reads TGCGCCAGCAGCTTGGCTGGGGACGGAAACCAAGAGACCCAGTACTTC. This sequence encodes CASSLAGDGNQETQYF.

The chain joins TRBV28 to TRBJ1-5; TRBD1 aligns across 10 bases. The CDR3 is 17 amino acids. V lost 2 bases and J lost 6; bases outside the gene matches: 10. Per germline, CDR1 MDHEN and CDR2 SYDVKM. The CDR3 DNA sequence: TGTGCCAGCAGTTTAGTGGGGATGGGACAGGGGAGTCAGCCCCAGCATTTT. Translating gives CASSLVGMGQGSQPQHF.

The chain recombines TRBV9 with TRBJ1-1; D is uncertain. Per the germline V gene, CDR1 is SGDLS and CDR2 is YYNGEE. Between the trimmed V and J ends, which lost 3 bases and 1 base, there was a span of 10 bases. The CDR3 extends over 14 amino acids. The CDR3 nucleotides are TGTGCCAGCAGCGCCCAGCCTTCGAACACTGAAGCTTTCTTT. It codes for CASSAQPSNTEAFF.

The J gene is TRBJ2-5, the V gene TRBV5-8, with 10 bases matching TRBD2. Germline CDR1 and CDR2: SGHTS and YDEGEE. After removal of 2 bases from V and 5 bases from J, the junction contained 12 bases not matched to a gene. The CDR3 sequence is 17 residues long. This CDR3 is CASSFRMEREGQETQYF. The CDR3 region has the DNA TGTGCCAGCAGCTTCAGGATGGAGCGGGAGGGCCAGGAGACCCAGTACTTC.

V is TRBV5-1 and J is TRBJ2-7, with 10 bases aligning to TRBD1. Unmatched junction bases numbered 5, after V lost 3 bases and J lost 5 bases. Per the germline V gene, CDR1 is SGHRS and CDR2 is YFSETQ. This CDR3 is 14 amino acids long. The CDR3 sequence: CASSSTGTGDEQYF. The CDR3 nucleotides are TGCGCCAGCAGCTCCACCGGGACAGGGGACGAGCAGTACTTC.

The J gene is TRBJ2-3, the V gene TRBV2; 9 nucleotides match TRBD1. CDR1 SNHLY and CDR2 FYNNEI come from the germline V gene. V shed 3 bases and J 3 bases; nucleotides not matched to a gene: 4. CDR3 size: 15 residues. DNA for the CDR3: TGTGCCAGCAGTGAGGGACAGGGAGGTACAGATACGCAGTATTTT. Its translation is CASSEGQGGTDTQYF.

The chain is built from TRBV27 and TRBJ1-6; possible D gene TRBD1, 5 bases. This CDR3 has 17 amino acids. The germline gives CDR1 MNHEY, CDR2 SMNVEV (reference sequence). V lost 0 bases, J lost 3 bases, and 12 bases lay in between. The CDR3 nucleotides read TGTGCCAGCAGTTTATCGCCGATCGGGGGCTATAATTCACCCCTCCACTTT. This gives the protein CASSLSPIGGYNSPLHF.

The chain couples TRBV2 to TRBJ1-5, with a weak D call TRBD1 (5 bases). V lost 7 bases to trimming and J lost 3 bases, with 13 bases between them. The germline CDR1 and CDR2 sequences are SNHLY and FYNNEI. The CDR3 sequence is 14 residues long. CDR3 sequence (DNA): TGTGCCAGCACCGACCCGGGACCCAATCAGCCCCAGCATTTT. It specifies CASTDPGPNQPQHF.

The CDR3 DNA is TGTGCCACCAGCAGAGAAGCAGGCGTCAATGAGCAGTTCTTC. Its translation: CATSREAGVNEQFF. This rearrangement joins TRBV15 to TRBJ2-1; D is ambiguous. V was clipped by 0 bases and J by 6 bases, with 9 bases between them. From germline, CDR1 is LNHNV and CDR2 YYDKDF (reference sequence). The CDR3 is 14 amino acids.

The rearrangement links TRBV28 to TRBJ1-3; no reliable D call. Germline loops: CDR1 MDHEN, CDR2 SYDVKM. V was pared by 0 bases and J by 0 bases, with 9 bases between. The CDR3 runs to 16 residues. For the CDR3, the DNA is TGTGCCAGCAGTTTATGGGGCCGCGGCTCTGGAAACACCATATATTTT. Its translation is CASSLWGRGSGNTIYF. Looking up the rest from reference TRBV28 and TRBJ1-3 gives the full variable domain: DVKVTQSSRYLVKRTGEKVFLECVQDMDHENMFWYRQDPGLGLRLIYFSYDVKMKEKGDIPEGYSVSREKKERFSLILESASTNQTSMYLCASSLWGRGSGNTIYFGEGSWLTVV.

This clone was counted once. The gene calls are TRBV4-2 and TRBJ1-4, with TRBD1 matching 8 bases. The CDR3 is made up of 18 amino acids. Germline CDR1 reads LGHNA; CDR2 reads YNFKEQ. Unmatched junction bases numbered 12, after V lost 2 bases and J lost 4 bases. In DNA, the CDR3 is TGTGCCAGCAGCCAACTGGCCAGGCCCGGACAGGGTAATGAAAAACTGTTTTTT. Residues: CASSQLARPGQGNEKLFF.

The J gene is TRBJ2-3, the V gene TRBV10-3, with D possibly called TRBD1 or TRBD2 (5 bases each). Trimming removed 1 base at V and 1 base at J, with 6 bases between. Germline CDR1 is ENHRY and CDR2 is SYGVKD. The CDR3 totals 14 residues. In nucleotides, the CDR3 is TGTGCCATCAGTGAGTTGGGGGGCACAGATACGCAGTATTTT. Amino acids: CAISELGGTDTQYF.

The gene calls are TRBV7-2 and TRBJ2-7, with D perhaps matching TRBD2 (7 bases). This CDR3 comprises 15 residues. CDR1 SGHTA and CDR2 FQGNSA come from the germline V gene. V gave up 1 base and J gave up 3 bases, with 13 bases separating them. CDR3 amino acids: CASSLEPGGHYEQYF. DNA for the CDR3: TGTGCCAGCAGCTTAGAACCGGGGGGCCACTACGAGCAGTACTTC.

The V call is TRBV28, the J call TRBJ1-6; D is unresolved. V was shortened by 1 base and J by 7 bases, with 5 bases between the two germline ends. In germline, CDR1 is MDHEN, CDR2 SYDVKM. This CDR3 comprises 13 residues. CDR3 in DNA: TGTGCCAGCAGTTTATCGGACAATTCACCCCTCCACTTT. Translated: CASSLSDNSPLHF.

The chain uses TRBV4-1 and TRBJ1-2; a possible D gene is TRBD1 (6 bases). Trimming stripped 1 base from V and 3 bases from J, with 6 bases between. The CDR3 has 13 amino acids. The V gene's germline CDR1 is MGHRA and CDR2 YSYEKL. CDR3 in amino acids: CASSQAGDYGYTF. CDR3 in DNA: TGCGCCAGCAGCCAAGCAGGGGACTATGGCTACACCTTC.

This chain links TRBV2 with TRBJ1-5; tentative D call: TRBD1 (5 bases). The CDR3 length is 14 residues. Germline V gene lookup returns CDR1 SNHLY and CDR2 FYNNEI. The germline V and J ends were trimmed by 8 bases and 5 bases, with 16 bases remaining between them. The CDR3 nucleotides read TGTGCCAGCGGAAGAACAGGTAACGATCAGCCCCAGCATTTT. As protein: CASGRTGNDQPQHF.

V is TRBV30 and J is TRBJ1-5; no firm D call. Trimming removed 3 bases from V and 5 bases from J, with 8 bases in between. This CDR3 region has 12 residues. The V gene's germline CDR1 is GTSNPN and CDR2 SVGIG (reference sequence). This chain's CDR3 is CAWSDTDQPQHF. CDR3 sequence (DNA): TGTGCCTGGAGCGATACAGATCAGCCCCAGCATTTT.

The rearrangement links TRBV3-1 (or the pseudogene TRBV3-2) to TRBJ2-7, with 7 bases lining up with TRBD1. The CDR3 contains 13 residues. Trimming removed 1 base from V and 12 bases from J; junction bases left unmatched: 9. Germline CDR1 reads LGHDT; CDR2 reads YNNKEL (reference sequence). CDR3 DNA: TGTGCCAGCAGCCAAGCCCCCGACAGGGTGAGGTACTTC. It translates to CASSQAPDRVRYF.